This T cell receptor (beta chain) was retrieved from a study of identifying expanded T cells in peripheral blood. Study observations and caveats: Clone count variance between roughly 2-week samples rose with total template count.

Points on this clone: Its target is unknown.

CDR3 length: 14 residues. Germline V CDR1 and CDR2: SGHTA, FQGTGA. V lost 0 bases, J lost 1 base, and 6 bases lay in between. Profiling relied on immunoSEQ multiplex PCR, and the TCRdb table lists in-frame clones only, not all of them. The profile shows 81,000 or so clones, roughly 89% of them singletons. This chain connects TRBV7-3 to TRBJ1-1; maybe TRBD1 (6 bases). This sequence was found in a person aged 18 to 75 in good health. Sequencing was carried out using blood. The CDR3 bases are TGTGCCAGCAGCTTAACAGGGGGGAACACTGAAGCTTTCTTT. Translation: CASSLTGGNTEAFF.